The 5 T cell receptor beta chains reported below all come from one sample, sequenced in a study of CD8 T cells in Susac syndrome. RNA in amounts of roughly 0.45 to 1 ug was reverse transcribed with random hexamers. TCRdb reprocessed the immunoSEQ multiplex PCR reads via MiXCR and lists one record per CDR3 protein. The sample gives just over 300,000 distinct CDR3 sequences, around 90% of which show up once; 0.065% is in the top ten. The sample taken for sequencing was CD4+ T cells from PBMCs. Source of these receptors: a human donor with multiple sclerosis.

This clonotype occurred once. The chain joins TRBV7-3 to TRBJ1-1, with 7 bases lining up with TRBD1. Germline-derived CDR1 and CDR2 are SGHTA and FQGTGA. Unmatched junction bases numbered 21, after V lost 3 bases and J lost 8 bases. The CDR3 runs to 18 residues. CDR3 nucleotides: TGTGCCAGCAGCTTGAGGGGGCCGGACGGGATATCCGTTCGGGAAGCTTTCTTT. Translated: CASSLRGPDGISVREAFF.

The chain links TRBV4-1 to TRBJ2-3, with D perhaps matching TRBD2 (7 bases). Germline lookup yields CDR1 MGHRA and CDR2 YSYEKL. The CDR3 loop spans 19 amino acids. V lost 0 bases, J lost 0 bases, and 19 bases lay in between. The CDR3 here is CASSQDRRGATSSTDTQYF. The CDR3 DNA reads TGCGCCAGCAGCCAAGATCGACGGGGGGCTACCTCTAGCACAGATACGCAGTATTTT.

The CDR3 DNA reads as TGCGCCAGCACCACAGGGTCTGACACTGAAGCTTTCTTT. It yields the protein CASTTGSDTEAFF. The chain combines TRBV5-1 with TRBJ1-1, with TRBD1 as a possible D gene (6 bases). CDR1 and CDR2 (germline): SGHRS, YFSETQ. This CDR3 spans 13 amino acids. Trimming stripped 6 bases from V and 3 bases from J, with 12 bases between. Using reference TRBV5-1 and TRBJ1-1 for the parts outside the CDR3, the full variable domain is KAGVTQTPRYLIKTRGQQVTLSCSPISGHRSVSWYQQTPGQGLQFLFEYFSETQRNKGNFPGRFSGRQFSNSRSEMNVSTLELGDSALYLCASTTGSDTEAFFGQGTRLTVV.

V is TRBV11-2 and J is TRBJ2-3; tentatively, D is TRBD2 (6 bases). The V end lost 8 bases, the J end lost 2 bases, and 23 bases lay between the germline ends. This CDR3 has 17 amino acids. The germline V gene encodes CDR1 SGHAT and CDR2 FQNNGV. DNA for the CDR3: TGTGCCAGCTCGACCTCCGGGACTCCGGTTTTCACAGATACGCAGTATTTT. Translating gives CASSTSGTPVFTDTQYF. The full variable domain, rest sourced from reference TRBV11-2 and TRBJ2-3, is EAGVAQSPRYKIIEKRQSVAFWCNPISGHATLYWYQQILGQGPKLLIQFQNNGVVDDSQLPKDRFSAERLKGVDSTLKIQPAKLEDSAVYLCASSTSGTPVFTDTQYFGPGTRLTVL.

The chain has TRBV9 and TRBJ2-1; tentative D call: TRBD2 (6 bases). Germline CDR1 reads SGDLS; CDR2 reads YYNGEE. Trimming removed 4 bases at V and 7 bases at J, with 18 bases between. The length of the CDR3 is 15 residues. As DNA, the CDR3 is TGTGCCAGCAGCCCCCGGGACTCCGGATATAATGAGCAGTTCTTC. Translation gives CASSPRDSGYNEQFF.